The clone carrying this T cell receptor beta chain was picked up a small number of times. The sample is drawn from a study of OX40 agonist ivuxolimab in advanced cancers. Across the whole study: Patients were 82.7% male with ages roughly 20 to 90, mean about 65. Three partial responders included one hepatocellular carcinoma patient and two cutaneous melanoma patients.

The assay was immunoSEQ multiplex PCR, and TCRdb's table has in-frame clones only and misses some. The profile shows fewer than 100,000 clones, nearly 95% of them singletons. The V and J ends lost 5 bases and 4 bases, in that order; junction bases with no gene match: 6. The CDR3 is 15 amino acids. CDR1 is MNHEY and CDR2 is SMNVEV in the germline V gene (reference sequence). The TCR was taken from an adult with an advanced solid tumor such as melanoma, head and neck, liver or kidney cancer. The starting material was CD4+ or CD8+ T cells sorted from blood, obtained in a trial of the OX40 agonist ivuxolimab. V and J are TRBV27 and TRBJ2-7; 12 nucleotides line up with TRBD2. CDR3 residues: CASSPAGTSGYEQYF. As DNA, the CDR3 is TGTGCCAGCAGTCCGGCGGGGACTAGCGGGTACGAGCAGTACTTC.